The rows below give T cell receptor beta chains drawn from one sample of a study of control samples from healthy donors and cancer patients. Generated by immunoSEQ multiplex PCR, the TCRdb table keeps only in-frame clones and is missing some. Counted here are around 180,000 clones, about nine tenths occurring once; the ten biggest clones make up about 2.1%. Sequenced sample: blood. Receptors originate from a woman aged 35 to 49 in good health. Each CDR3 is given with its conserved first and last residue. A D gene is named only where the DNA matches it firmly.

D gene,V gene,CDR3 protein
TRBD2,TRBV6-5,CASSTVRGGTDTQYF
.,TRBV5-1,CASSLAWSSGNTIYF
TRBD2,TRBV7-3,CASSISGGPTYEQYF
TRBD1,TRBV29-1,CSANRGGRTDTQYF
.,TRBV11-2,CASSLLDYGYTF
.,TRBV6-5,CASTRADSSYEQYF
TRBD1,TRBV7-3,CASSPTGLDGYTF
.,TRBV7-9,CASSLIQGKGEQFF
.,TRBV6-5,CASFADTGNTEAFF
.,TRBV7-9,CASSLARWGVQETQYF
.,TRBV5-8,CASSFLGDTQYF
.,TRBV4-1,CASSQDSWGIDTQYF
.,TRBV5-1,CASRPDGNTEAFF
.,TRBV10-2,CASTTGTTGNEQFF
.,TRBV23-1,CASSQNRIDHQPQHF
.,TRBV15,CATSRDQGFSGNTIYF
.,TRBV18,CASSGGQEPGNTIYF
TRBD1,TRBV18,CASSSVPGQDVNEQFF
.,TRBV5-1,CASSPPTGSGANVLTF
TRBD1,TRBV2,CARTGSHTDTQYF
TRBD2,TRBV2,CASERDAAGYEQFF
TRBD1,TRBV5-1,CATSRQGAWDGELFF
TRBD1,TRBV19,CASSSRGLRTEAFF
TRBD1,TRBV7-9,CASSPPGGAGGNTIYF
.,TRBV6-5,CASSSRSYTEAFF
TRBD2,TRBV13,CASSRAGTSGETQYF
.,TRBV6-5,CASSYVNRPDEQYF
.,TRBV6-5,CASSYSSKAPPTLF
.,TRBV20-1,CRDGGYTF
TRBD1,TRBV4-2,CASSQDIGTGGLMNTEAFF